The T cell receptor beta chain described here comes from a study of blood T cell repertoires in COVID-19. Study information: From the United States, Italy and Spain came samples of acute and convalescent COVID-19.

As handled by the study authors: For nucleated cells, counts were estimated from reference gene primer amplification. Measured with immunoSEQ multiplex PCR; TCRdb has only the in-frame clones, and not every one. D and trimming come from the DNA, and the V and J calls and clone size come from that table. The sample holds 160,000 or so clones, approximately 90% seen once. The CDR3 contains 16 residues. CDR1 is LNHDA, CDR2 SQIVND, per germline (reference sequence). V was pared by 4 bases and J by 4 bases, with 14 bases between. Sequenced sample: peripheral blood. This chain uses TRBV19 with TRBJ1-6, with D perhaps matching TRBD1 (5 bases). The sequence came from a woman aged 40 to 49 with acute or convalescent COVID-19. CDR3 loop: CASSTTGTGYNSPLHF. The CDR3 DNA reads as TGTGCCAGTAGTACCACCGGCACAGGTTATAATTCACCCCTCCACTTT.